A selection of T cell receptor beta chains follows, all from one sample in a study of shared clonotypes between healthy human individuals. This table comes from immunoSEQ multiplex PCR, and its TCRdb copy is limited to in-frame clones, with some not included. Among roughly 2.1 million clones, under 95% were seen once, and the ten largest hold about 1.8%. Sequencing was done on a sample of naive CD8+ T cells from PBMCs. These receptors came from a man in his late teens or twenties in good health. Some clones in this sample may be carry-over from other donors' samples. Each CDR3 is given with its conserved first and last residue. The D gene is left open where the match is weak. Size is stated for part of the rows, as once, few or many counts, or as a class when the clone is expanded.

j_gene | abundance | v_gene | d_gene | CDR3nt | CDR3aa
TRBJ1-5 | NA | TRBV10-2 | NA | TGCGCCAGCAGTAATAATGTGGGGAGCAATCAGCCCCAGCATTTT | CASSNNVGSNQPQHF
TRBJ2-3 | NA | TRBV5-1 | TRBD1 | TGCGCCAGCAGCGTCCGCCGGGACAGGGTTGAAGATACGCAGTATTTT | CASSVRRDRVEDTQYF
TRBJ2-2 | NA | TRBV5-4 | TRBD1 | TGTGCCAGCAGCTTGGAGATCGGACAGGGGACCGGGGAGCTGTTTTTT | CASSLEIGQGTGELFF
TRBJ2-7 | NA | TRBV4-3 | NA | TGCGCCAGCAGCCAAGATCGTTTAGGGATCTACGAGCAGTACTTC | CASSQDRLGIYEQYF
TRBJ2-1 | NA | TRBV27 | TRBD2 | TGTGCCAGCAGTTTTTTTCTAGCGGACAATGAGCAGTTCTTC | CASSFFLADNEQFF
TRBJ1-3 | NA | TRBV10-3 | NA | TGTGCCATCATCCACGACTCTGGAAACACCATATATTTT | CAIIHDSGNTIYF
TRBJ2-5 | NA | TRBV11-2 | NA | TGTGCCAGCGCCTCCCTCTTCGAGACCCAGTACTTC | CASASLFETQYF
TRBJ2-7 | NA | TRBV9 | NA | TGTGCCAGCAGCCAGGCAGGGACTTTATACGAGCAGTACTTC | CASSQAGTLYEQYF
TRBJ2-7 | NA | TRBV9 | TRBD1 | TGTGCCAGCAGCGTAGGATCGGGGACAGGCTACGAGCAGTACTTC | CASSVGSGTGYEQYF
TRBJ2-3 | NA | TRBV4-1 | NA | TGCGCCAGCAGCCAAGATCCTGCTACAGATACGCAGTATTTT | CASSQDPATDTQYF
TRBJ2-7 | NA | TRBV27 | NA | TGTGCCAGCAGTTTATCAAGGGTTGACGAGCAGTACTTC | CASSLSRVDEQYF
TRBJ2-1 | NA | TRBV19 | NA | TGTGCCAGTACCGCTCAACTCGGGCTCATCAATGAGCAGTTCTTC | CASTAQLGLINEQFF
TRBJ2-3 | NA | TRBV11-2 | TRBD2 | TGTGCCAGCAGCTTAATCTTAGCGGGAAGCACAGATACGCAGTATTTT | CASSLILAGSTDTQYF
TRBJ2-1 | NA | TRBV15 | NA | TGTGCCACCAGCCCCGGGAACGCACTTCTGGATGAGCAGTTCTTC | CATSPGNALLDEQFF
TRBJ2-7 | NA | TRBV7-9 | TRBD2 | TGTGCCAGCAGCCCGGGACTACGGGGCGAGCAGTACTTC | CASSPGLRGEQYF
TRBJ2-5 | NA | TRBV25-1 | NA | TGTGCCAGCAGTGAATCCGGGACCCAGTACTTC | CASSESGTQYF
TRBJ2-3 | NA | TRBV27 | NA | TGTGCCAGCAGTTTATTACGGTCTCGGGGCACAGATACGCAGTATTTT | CASSLLRSRGTDTQYF
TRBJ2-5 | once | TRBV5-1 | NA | TGCGCCAGCAGCTCCCGGCGGGATGAGACCCAGTACTTC | CASSSRRDETQYF
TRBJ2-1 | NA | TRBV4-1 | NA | TGCGCCAGCAGCCCTCACCGGCAGGTCTACAATGAGCAGTTCTTC | CASSPHRQVYNEQFF
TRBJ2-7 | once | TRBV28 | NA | TGTGCCAGCAGCCCTCAGGGAGACGAGCAGTACTTC | CASSPQGDEQYF
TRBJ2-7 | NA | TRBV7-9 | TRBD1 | TGTGCCAGCAGCTTGGCGCCGGGACAGGGGACCGACGAGCAGTACTTC | CASSLAPGQGTDEQYF
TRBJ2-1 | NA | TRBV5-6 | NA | TGTGCCAGCAGCGGCTCAGAGGACAATGAGCAGTTCTTC | CASSGSEDNEQFF
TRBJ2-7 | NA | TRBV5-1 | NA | TGCGCCAGCAGCCGGCACCGGGACAACTCCTACGAGCAGTACTTC | CASSRHRDNSYEQYF
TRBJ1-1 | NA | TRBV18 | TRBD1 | TGTGCCAGCTCACCACCGCGGAACAGGGGGAAGGACACTGAAGCTTTCTTT | CASSPPRNRGKDTEAFF
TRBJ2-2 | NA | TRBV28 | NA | TGTGCCAGCAGCAGAGGAAACACCGGGGAGCTGTTTTTT | CASSRGNTGELFF
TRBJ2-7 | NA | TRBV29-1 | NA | TGCAGCGTTTTCACGGGATCCTACGAGCAGTACTTC | CSVFTGSYEQYF
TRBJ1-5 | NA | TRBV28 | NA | TGTGCCAGCTTCGGCAGAAGCAATCAGCCCCAGCATTTT | CASFGRSNQPQHF
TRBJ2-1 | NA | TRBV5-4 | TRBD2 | TGTGCCAGCAGCCCCGCAGGTAGCGGGAGGGCCCCCCCCTACAATGAGCAGTTCTTC | CASSPAGSGRAPPYNEQFF
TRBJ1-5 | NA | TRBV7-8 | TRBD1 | TGTGCCAGCAGCCTAGACAGGGCGGTTCAGCCCCAGCATTTT | CASSLDRAVQPQHF
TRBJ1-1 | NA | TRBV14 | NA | TGTGCCAGCAGCCAAATGGGTAGGAACACTGAAGCTTTCTTT | CASSQMGRNTEAFF
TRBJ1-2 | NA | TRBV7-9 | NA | TGTGCCAGCAGCTTTGGGGATGGCTACACCTTC | CASSFGDGYTF
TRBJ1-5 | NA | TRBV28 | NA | TGTGCCAGCAGAAAGCGGGATCATCAGCCCCAGCATTTT | CASRKRDHQPQHF
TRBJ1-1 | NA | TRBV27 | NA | TGTGCCAGCAGCACTGAAGCTTTCTTT | CASSTEAFF
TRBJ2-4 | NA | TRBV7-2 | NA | TGTGCCAGCAGCTTGAGAGGTATAGCCAAAAACATTCAGTACTTC | CASSLRGIAKNIQYF
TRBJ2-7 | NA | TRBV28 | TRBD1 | TGTGCCACCTCGACAGGGCCCTACGAGCAGTACTTC | CATSTGPYEQYF
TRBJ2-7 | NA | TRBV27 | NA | TGTGCCAGCAGTCCTCGGGTAGCTACCTACGAGCAGTACTTC | CASSPRVATYEQYF
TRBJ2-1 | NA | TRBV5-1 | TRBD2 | TGCGCCAGCAGCCCTTCTCCGGGACTAGCGGGATCGCAGTTCTTC | CASSPSPGLAGSQFF
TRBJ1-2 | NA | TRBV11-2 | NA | TGTGCCAGCAGCTTAAACGCAGACGTGGCTCTCCCAAACTATGGCTACACCTTC | CASSLNADVALPNYGYTF
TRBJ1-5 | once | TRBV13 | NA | TGTGCCAGCAGCTTAGGGGAGGGGGAGGGTCAGCCCCAGCATTTT | CASSLGEGEGQPQHF
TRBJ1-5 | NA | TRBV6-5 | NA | TGTGCCAGCAGTTACTCGAGTCAGGCAAATCAGCCCCAGCATTTT | CASSYSSQANQPQHF
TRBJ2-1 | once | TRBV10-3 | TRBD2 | TGTGCCATCAGTGCGCCTAGCGGGAACTACAATGAGCAGTTCTTC | CAISAPSGNYNEQFF
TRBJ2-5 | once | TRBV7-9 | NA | TGTGCCAGCAGCTCCCTTACGGGGGTAATGGAAGAGACCCAGTACTTC | CASSSLTGVMEETQYF
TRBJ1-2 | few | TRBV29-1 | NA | TGCAGCGTGTCCTCTCCCTTGGAGGGAAGCTTC | CSVSSPLEGSF
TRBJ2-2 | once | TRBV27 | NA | TGTGCCAGCAGCCTAGAGCCCCCCTTTAATTGGGACACCGGGGAGCTGTTTTTT | CASSLEPPFNWDTGELFF
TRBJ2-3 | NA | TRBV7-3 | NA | TGTGCCAGCAGCCCCTGGGGGGGCCCAGATACGCAGTATTTT | CASSPWGGPDTQYF